This TCR beta chain was documented in a study of blood T cells in healthy people across ages. The V end was cut by 1 base, the J end by 6 bases, with 6 bases between. Germline CDR1 reads LGHNA; CDR2 reads YSLEER. CDR3 length: 12 amino acids. For the second PCR, which ran for about 6 to 11 cycles, a sample-barcoded 5' primer and a J-beta primer mix were used. Using its own MiXCR run on the 5' RACE reads, TCRdb lists one record per CDR3 protein. The sample includes hundreds of thousands of distinct CDR3 sequences, around 38% of them seen just once. The sequenced sample consisted of blood. This TCR was sampled from an elderly man in good health. The chain couples TRBV4-3 to TRBJ1-1; the D is unclear. Written as DNA, the CDR3 is TGCGCCAGCAGCCAAGGGGAGGCTGAAGCTTTCTTT. It is translated as CASSQGEAEAFF.